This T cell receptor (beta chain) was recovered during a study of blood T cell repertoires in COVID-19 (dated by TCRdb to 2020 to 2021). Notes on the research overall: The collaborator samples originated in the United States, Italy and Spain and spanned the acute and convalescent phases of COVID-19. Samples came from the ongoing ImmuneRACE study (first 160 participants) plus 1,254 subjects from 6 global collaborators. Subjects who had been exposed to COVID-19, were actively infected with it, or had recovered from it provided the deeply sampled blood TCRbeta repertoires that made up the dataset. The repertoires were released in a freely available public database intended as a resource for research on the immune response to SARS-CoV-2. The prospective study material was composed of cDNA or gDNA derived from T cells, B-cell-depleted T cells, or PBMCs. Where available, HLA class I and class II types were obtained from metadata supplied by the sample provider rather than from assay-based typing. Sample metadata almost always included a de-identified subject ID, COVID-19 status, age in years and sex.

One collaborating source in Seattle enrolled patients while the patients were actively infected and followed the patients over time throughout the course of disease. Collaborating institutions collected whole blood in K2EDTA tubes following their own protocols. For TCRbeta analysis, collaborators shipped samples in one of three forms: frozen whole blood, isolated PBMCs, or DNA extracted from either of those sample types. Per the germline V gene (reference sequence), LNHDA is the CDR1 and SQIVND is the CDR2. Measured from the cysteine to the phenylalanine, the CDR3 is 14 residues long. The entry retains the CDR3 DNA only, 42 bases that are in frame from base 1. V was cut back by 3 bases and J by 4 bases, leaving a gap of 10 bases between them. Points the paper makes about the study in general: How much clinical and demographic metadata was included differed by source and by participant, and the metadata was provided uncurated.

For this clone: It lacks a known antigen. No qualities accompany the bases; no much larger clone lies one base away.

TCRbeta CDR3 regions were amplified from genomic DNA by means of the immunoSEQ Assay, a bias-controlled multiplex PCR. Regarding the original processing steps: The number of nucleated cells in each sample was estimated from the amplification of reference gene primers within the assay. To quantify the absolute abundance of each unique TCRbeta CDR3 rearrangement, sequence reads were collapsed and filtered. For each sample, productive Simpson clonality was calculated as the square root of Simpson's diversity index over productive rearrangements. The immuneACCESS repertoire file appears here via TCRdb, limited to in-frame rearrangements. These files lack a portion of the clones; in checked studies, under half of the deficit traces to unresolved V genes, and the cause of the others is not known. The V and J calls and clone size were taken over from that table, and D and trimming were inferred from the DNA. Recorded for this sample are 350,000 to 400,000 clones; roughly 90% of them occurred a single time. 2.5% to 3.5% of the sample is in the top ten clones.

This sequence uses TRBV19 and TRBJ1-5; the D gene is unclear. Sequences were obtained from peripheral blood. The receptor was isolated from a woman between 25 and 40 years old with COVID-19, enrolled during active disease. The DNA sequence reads TGTGCCAGTAGTATTCCAGGCCCAAATCAGCCCCAGCATTTT. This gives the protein CASSIPGPNQPQHF.